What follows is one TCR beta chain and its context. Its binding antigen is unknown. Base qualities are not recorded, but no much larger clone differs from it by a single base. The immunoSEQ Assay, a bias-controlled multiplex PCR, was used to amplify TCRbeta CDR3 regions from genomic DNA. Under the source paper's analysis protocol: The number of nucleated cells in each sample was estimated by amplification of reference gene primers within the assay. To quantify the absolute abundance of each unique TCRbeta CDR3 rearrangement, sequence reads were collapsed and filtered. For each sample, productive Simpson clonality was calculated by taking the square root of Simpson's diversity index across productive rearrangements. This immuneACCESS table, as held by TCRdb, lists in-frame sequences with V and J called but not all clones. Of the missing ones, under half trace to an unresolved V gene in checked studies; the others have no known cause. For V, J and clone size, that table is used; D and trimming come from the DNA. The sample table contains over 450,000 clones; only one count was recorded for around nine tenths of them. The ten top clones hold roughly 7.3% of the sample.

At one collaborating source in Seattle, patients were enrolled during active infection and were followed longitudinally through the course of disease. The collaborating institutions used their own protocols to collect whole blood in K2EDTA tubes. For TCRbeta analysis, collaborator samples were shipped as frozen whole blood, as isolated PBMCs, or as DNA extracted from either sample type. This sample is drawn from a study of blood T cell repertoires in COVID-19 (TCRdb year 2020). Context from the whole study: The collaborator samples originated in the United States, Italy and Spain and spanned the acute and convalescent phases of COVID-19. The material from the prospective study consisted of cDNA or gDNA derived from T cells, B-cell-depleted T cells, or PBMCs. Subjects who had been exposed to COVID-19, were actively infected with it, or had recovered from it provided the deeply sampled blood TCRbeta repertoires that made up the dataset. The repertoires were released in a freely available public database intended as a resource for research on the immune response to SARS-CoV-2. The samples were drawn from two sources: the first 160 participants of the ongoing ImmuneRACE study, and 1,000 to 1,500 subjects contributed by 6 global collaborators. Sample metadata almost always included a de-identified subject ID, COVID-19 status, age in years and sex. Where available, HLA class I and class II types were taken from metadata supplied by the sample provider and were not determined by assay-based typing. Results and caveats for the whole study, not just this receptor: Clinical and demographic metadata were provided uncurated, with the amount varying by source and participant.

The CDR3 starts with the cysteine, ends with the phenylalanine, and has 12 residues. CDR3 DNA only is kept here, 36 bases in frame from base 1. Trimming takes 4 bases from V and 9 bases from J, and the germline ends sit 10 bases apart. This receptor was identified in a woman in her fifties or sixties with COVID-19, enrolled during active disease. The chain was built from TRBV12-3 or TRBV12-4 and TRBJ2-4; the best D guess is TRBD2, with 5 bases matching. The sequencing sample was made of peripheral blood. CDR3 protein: CASSSRRTIQYF. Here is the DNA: TGTGCCAGCAGTTCCCGGAGGACCATTCAGTACTTC.